The rows below give T cell receptor beta chains drawn from one sample of a study of Ad26.COV2.S vaccination and SARS-CoV-2 variants. Here immunoSEQ multiplex PCR was the method, and the copy in TCRdb shows in-frame clones only, minus some. The sample consists of about 400,000 clones, approximately 89% of them appearing once. Material: peripheral blood, obtained in a trial of Ad26.COV2.S vaccine versus placebo. Receptors were obtained from a person between 18 and 60 years old who received the Ad26.COV2.S COVID-19 vaccine or a placebo. Each CDR3 is given with its conserved first and last residue. Each record gives: J gene, V gene, D gene, clone size, CDR3 protein, CDR3 DNA. D genes are given only for firm matches. The size entry is marked missing in some rows and otherwise reads once, few, many or a size class.

J: TRBJ2-1
V: TRBV7-7
D: .
size: .
CDR3: CASSLALGNYNEQFF
DNA: TGTGCTAGCAGCTTAGCACTAGGAAACTACAATGAGCAGTTCTTC

J: TRBJ2-1
V: TRBV15
D: TRBD2
size: .
CDR3: CATSRGGTYSYNEQFF
DNA: TGTGCCACCAGCAGGGGGGGGACTTACTCCTACAATGAGCAGTTCTTC

J: TRBJ2-1
V: TRBV27
D: .
size: once
CDR3: CASSFALSGNEQFF
DNA: TGTGCCAGCAGTTTTGCCCTGAGCGGAAATGAGCAGTTCTTC

J: TRBJ2-1
V: TRBV28
D: TRBD2
size: .
CDR3: CASSFGTSFFTEQFF
DNA: TGTGCCAGCAGTTTCGGGACTAGCTTCTTCACTGAGCAGTTCTTC

J: TRBJ2-2
V: TRBV10-3
D: TRBD1
size: .
CDR3: CAIRPGQGTGELFF
DNA: TGTGCCATCAGGCCGGGACAGGGTACCGGGGAGCTGTTTTTT

J: TRBJ2-7
V: TRBV28
D: TRBD1
size: .
CDR3: CASTQGASYEQYF
DNA: TGTGCCAGCACCCAGGGGGCTTCCTACGAGCAGTACTTC

J: TRBJ1-2
V: TRBV3-1/TRBV3-2
D: .
size: .
CDR3: CASSPSKKSPGYTF
DNA: TGTGCCAGCAGCCCATCCAAAAAGTCACCCGGCTACACCTTC

J: TRBJ2-7
V: TRBV30
D: TRBD2
size: .
CDR3: CAWSVAAGGGYEQYF
DNA: TGTGCCTGGAGTGTAGCAGCGGGAGGGGGGTACGAGCAGTACTTC

J: TRBJ2-7
V: TRBV28
D: .
size: once
CDR3: CAIGRPPYEQYF
DNA: TGTGCCATCGGACGGCCACCCTACGAGCAGTACTTC

J: TRBJ1-3
V: TRBV3-1/TRBV3-2
D: .
size: few
CDR3: CASSQGGIGGNTIYF
DNA: TGTGCCAGCAGCCAAGGGGGGATAGGTGGAAACACCATATATTTT

J: TRBJ1-2
V: TRBV5-1
D: .
size: few
CDR3: CASSSDISGSYGYTF
DNA: TGCGCCAGCAGCTCCGATATTTCCGGGAGCTATGGCTACACCTTC

J: TRBJ2-7
V: TRBV29-1
D: TRBD2
size: .
CDR3: CSVWTSGSGSYEQYF
DNA: TGCAGCGTTTGGACTAGCGGGAGCGGCTCCTACGAGCAGTACTTC

J: TRBJ1-5
V: TRBV9
D: .
size: .
CDR3: CASSVGLGPQHF
DNA: TGTGCCAGCAGCGTAGGTCTGGGGCCCCAGCATTTT

J: TRBJ2-7
V: TRBV18
D: TRBD1
size: .
CDR3: CASSQTTETGVRHEQYF
DNA: TGTGCCAGCTCACAAACCACCGAGACAGGGGTTCGGCACGAGCAGTACTTC

J: TRBJ1-2
V: TRBV28
D: TRBD1
size: .
CDR3: CASSQPPGQGYGYTF
DNA: TGTGCCAGCAGCCAACCGCCGGGACAGGGCTATGGCTACACCTTC

J: TRBJ2-1
V: TRBV7-7
D: .
size: .
CDR3: CASSLGSGGFDNEQFF
DNA: TGTGCTAGCAGCTTAGGCTCTGGGGGGTTCGACAATGAGCAGTTCTTC

J: TRBJ2-7
V: TRBV2
D: TRBD2
size: .
CDR3: CASRIWTSGGEQYF
DNA: TGTGCCAGCAGGATATGGACTAGCGGGGGCGAGCAGTACTTC

J: TRBJ1-5
V: TRBV3-1/TRBV3-2
D: .
size: .
CDR3: CASSQRQARQPQHF
DNA: TGTGCCAGCAGCCAACGACAGGCTAGGCAGCCCCAGCATTTT

J: TRBJ1-1
V: TRBV7-3
D: .
size: .
CDR3: CASSLTKGLNTEAFF
DNA: TGTGCCAGCAGCTTAACGAAGGGACTGAACACTGAAGCTTTCTTT

J: TRBJ2-3
V: TRBV24-1
D: .
size: .
CDR3: CATSEIATDTQYF
DNA: TGTGCCACCAGTGAGATTGCCACAGATACGCAGTATTTT

J: TRBJ2-7
V: TRBV5-4
D: TRBD2
size: .
CDR3: CASSPIETSGFYEQYF
DNA: TGTGCCAGCAGCCCAATCGAGACTAGCGGCTTCTACGAGCAGTACTTC

J: TRBJ2-4
V: TRBV9
D: .
size: once
CDR3: CASSVAGGLAKNIQYF
DNA: TGTGCCAGCAGCGTAGCCGGAGGCCTAGCCAAAAACATTCAGTACTTC

J: TRBJ2-5
V: TRBV7-8
D: TRBD2
size: .
CDR3: CASSPAGVDTQYF
DNA: TGTGCCAGCAGCCCGGCGGGAGTGGATACCCAGTACTTC

J: TRBJ1-2
V: TRBV4-2
D: .
size: .
CDR3: CASSQDTYGYTF
DNA: TGTGCCAGCAGCCAAGATACGTATGGCTACACCTTC

J: TRBJ2-3
V: TRBV4-2
D: TRBD2
size: .
CDR3: CASSLGTSDSTDTQYF
DNA: TGTGCCAGCAGCCTCGGGACTAGCGATAGCACAGATACGCAGTATTTT

J: TRBJ2-3
V: TRBV30
D: .
size: .
CDR3: CAWSIGQVRTDTQYF
DNA: TGTGCCTGGAGTATTGGCCAAGTCCGCACAGATACGCAGTATTTT

J: TRBJ1-5
V: TRBV7-8
D: TRBD1
size: .
CDR3: CASLPGGGRGGNQPQHF
DNA: TGTGCCAGCCTACCAGGGGGCGGGAGGGGAGGCAATCAGCCCCAGCATTTT

J: TRBJ1-2
V: TRBV29-1
D: .
size: .
CDR3: CSGGTPRSDGYTF
DNA: TGCAGCGGTGGGACACCTCGATCGGATGGCTACACCTTC

J: TRBJ2-3
V: TRBV19
D: TRBD2
size: once
CDR3: CASSISSGRADTQYF
DNA: TGTGCCAGTAGTATCTCCAGCGGGAGGGCAGATACGCAGTATTTT

J: TRBJ1-4
V: TRBV4-2
D: .
size: .
CDR3: CASSQGSGRKWEKLFF
DNA: TGTGCCAGCAGCCAAGGGTCGGGCCGAAAGTGGGAAAAACTGTTTTTT

J: TRBJ1-1
V: TRBV15
D: .
size: .
CDR3: CATSFGGTEAFF
DNA: TGTGCCACCAGCTTTGGGGGCACTGAAGCTTTCTTT

J: TRBJ2-2
V: TRBV4-3
D: TRBD1
size: .
CDR3: CASSQDWTGGTGELFF
DNA: TGCGCCAGCAGCCAAGATTGGACAGGAGGCACCGGGGAGCTGTTTTTT

J: TRBJ2-7
V: TRBV9
D: .
size: .
CDR3: CASSAPGPGGLTSSYEQYF
DNA: TGTGCCAGCAGCGCCCCAGGACCAGGGGGACTTACCAGCTCCTACGAGCAGTACTTC

J: TRBJ1-5
V: TRBV19
D: .
size: .
CDR3: CASTDLHENQPQHF
DNA: TGTGCCAGTACCGATTTACACGAAAATCAGCCCCAGCATTTT

J: TRBJ2-5
V: TRBV6-5
D: TRBD2
size: .
CDR3: CASTKAGSRETQYF
DNA: TGTGCCAGCACGAAAGCGGGATCACGGGAGACCCAGTACTTC

J: TRBJ2-6
V: TRBV18
D: .
size: .
CDR3: CASSPTPGSGANVLTF
DNA: TGTGCCAGCTCACCAACCCCGGGGTCTGGGGCCAACGTCCTGACTTTC

J: TRBJ2-7
V: TRBV5-1
D: TRBD1
size: .
CDR3: CASSSPGTGPHGQYF
DNA: TGCGCCAGCAGCTCGCCCGGGACAGGACCCCACGGGCAGTACTTC

J: TRBJ2-1
V: TRBV3-1/TRBV3-2
D: .
size: once
CDR3: CASSQSGGYYNEQFF
DNA: TGTGCCAGCAGCCAGTCAGGGGGGTACTACAATGAGCAGTTCTTC

J: TRBJ2-7
V: TRBV27
D: .
size: .
CDR3: CASGPFRYEQYF
DNA: TGTGCCAGCGGGCCATTTCGCTACGAGCAGTACTTC

J: TRBJ1-2
V: TRBV19
D: .
size: .
CDR3: CASSIEEGNYGYTF
DNA: TGTGCCAGTAGTATAGAGGAGGGTAACTATGGCTACACCTTC

J: TRBJ2-7
V: TRBV4-1
D: TRBD1
size: .
CDR3: CASSQAGGQGLYEQYF
DNA: TGCGCCAGCAGCCAAGCAGGAGGACAGGGGCTCTACGAGCAGTACTTC

J: TRBJ2-2
V: TRBV7-7
D: .
size: .
CDR3: CASSLALTGTGELFF
DNA: TGTGCTAGCAGCTTAGCTCTGACAGGCACCGGGGAGCTGTTTTTT

J: TRBJ1-4
V: TRBV6-1
D: .
size: .
CDR3: CASSGAGRHEKLFF
DNA: TGTGCCAGCAGTGGAGCAGGGAGACATGAAAAACTGTTTTTT

J: TRBJ2-3
V: TRBV6-4
D: TRBD2
size: .
CDR3: CASRAGAGTDTQYF
DNA: TGTGCCAGCAGGGCGGGAGCTGGCACAGATACGCAGTATTTT

J: TRBJ2-5
V: TRBV2
D: .
size: once
CDR3: CATSRVEPSAGTQYF
DNA: TGTGCCACCAGCAGAGTCGAGCCATCTGCAGGGACCCAGTACTTC

J: TRBJ2-2
V: TRBV6-5
D: .
size: .
CDR3: CASSPHRATGELFF
DNA: TGTGCCAGCAGTCCCCACAGGGCTACCGGGGAGCTGTTTTTT